Listed below are T cell receptor beta chains from one sample, sequenced in a study of Ad26.COV2.S vaccination and SARS-CoV-2 variants. Assay used: immunoSEQ multiplex PCR; TCRdb lists only in-frame clones, some missing. Of hundreds of thousands of clones listed, around 90% are singletons. The sample consisted of peripheral blood, taken in a trial of Ad26.COV2.S vaccine versus placebo. The receptors stem from a person between 18 and 59 years old who received the Ad26.COV2.S COVID-19 vaccine or a placebo. Both conserved end residues are part of each CDR3. A D gene is named only where the DNA matches it firmly. Clone size is given for some rows only: seen once, a few or many times, or a class if the clone is expanded.

D,size,V,J,length,DNA,CDR3
TRBD1,-,TRBV29-1,TRBJ1-2,15,TGCAGCGTTGCCTTGGGGACAGGGGGCGCGGATGGCTACACCTTC,CSVALGTGGADGYTF
TRBD1,-,TRBV19,TRBJ1-2,18,TGTGCCAGTACCAAAGCCGGGACAGTGGAACTCGGTCTCTATGGCTACACCTTC,CASTKAGTVELGLYGYTF
-,-,TRBV6-6,TRBJ1-1,14,TGTGCCAGCAGCCTACCGGGGGTATCAACTGAAGCTTTCTTT,CASSLPGVSTEAFF
-,-,TRBV7-2,TRBJ2-5,14,TGTGCCAGCAGCTTAGGGTCGGGTGCGGAGACCCAGTACTTC,CASSLGSGAETQYF
-,once,TRBV12-5,TRBJ1-5,15,TGTGCTAGTGGTTTGGTATTTGATAGCAATCAGCCCCAGCATTTT,CASGLVFDSNQPQHF
TRBD1,few,TRBV11-3,TRBJ2-2,16,TGTGCCAGCAGCCCGCCGGGGCAGGGGGCGGCCGGGGAGCTGTTTTTT,CASSPPGQGAAGELFF
-,-,TRBV11-3,TRBJ2-1,14,TGTGCCAGCAGCTTTGGACTATCCGGCGCTGAGCAGTTCTTC,CASSFGLSGAEQFF
TRBD1,few,TRBV7-9,TRBJ2-1,17,TGTGCCAGCAGCTTAGACATTTGGGACAGGGCGGCTGATGAGCAGTTCTTC,CASSLDIWDRAADEQFF
TRBD1,few,TRBV20-1,TRBJ2-7,12,TGCAGTGCTAGTCAGGGGGTATACGAGCAGTACTTC,CSASQGVYEQYF
TRBD2,once,TRBV7-3,TRBJ2-7,15,TGTGCCAGCAGCCCCACTAGCGGGAGGGCCTACGAGCAGTACTTC,CASSPTSGRAYEQYF
-,-,TRBV27,TRBJ1-2,15,TGTGCCAGCAGTCCGACTGGGGGTACGGTCTATGGCTACACCTTC,CASSPTGGTVYGYTF
TRBD1,-,TRBV7-2,TRBJ2-1,13,TGTGCCAGCAGCTCTGGGACAGGCTGGGAGCAGTTCTTC,CASSSGTGWEQFF
TRBD2,-,TRBV3-1/TRBV3-2,TRBJ2-1,17,TGTGCCAGCAGCCAAGGGCTAGCGGGGTTATACTACAATGAGCAGTTCTTC,CASSQGLAGLYYNEQFF
-,-,TRBV7-9,TRBJ1-2,15,TGTGCCAGCAGCTGGGAGAGTTTGGGGCATCGGGGCTACACCTTC,CASSWESLGHRGYTF
-,-,TRBV6-5,TRBJ1-1,15,TGTGCCAGCAGTTACCTGGGCCCCGGGGCCACTGAAGCTTTCTTT,CASSYLGPGATEAFF
-,-,TRBV9,TRBJ1-6,14,TGTGCCAGCAGCGTATCTACGCATAATTCACCCCTCCACTTT,CASSVSTHNSPLHF
TRBD1,few,TRBV11-1,TRBJ2-7,15,TGTGCCAGCAGCCCCCGGGACAGGGGGCTCTACGAGCAGTACTTC,CASSPRDRGLYEQYF
-,-,TRBV5-1,TRBJ2-7,15,TGCGCCAGCAGCCGCCGCGGGGACGGTCCCTACGAGCAGTACTTC,CASSRRGDGPYEQYF
TRBD1,-,TRBV28,TRBJ1-3,14,TGTGCCAGCAGAGAACAGGGGATAGGAAACACCATATATTTT,CASREQGIGNTIYF
-,-,TRBV30,TRBJ2-5,13,TGTGCCTGGAGTGTCAATTTTAGTAAGACCCAGTACTTC,CAWSVNFSKTQYF
-,-,TRBV29-1,TRBJ1-5,14,TGCAGCGTTGAGTTAGAGGGGAGCAATCAGCCCCAGCATTTT,CSVELEGSNQPQHF
TRBD2,-,TRBV5-4,TRBJ2-1,15,TGTGCCAGCAGCTTCCCCTCGGGGGGGGTGGATGAGCAGTTCTTC,CASSFPSGGVDEQFF
TRBD2,-,TRBV25-1,TRBJ2-2,16,TGTGCCAGCAGGGGCACCGGGGGGAGGGGCACCGGGGAGCTGTTTTTT,CASRGTGGRGTGELFF
-,-,TRBV7-3,TRBJ1-6,14,TGTGCCAGCAGCTGGGGCAGATATAATTCACCCCTCCACTTT,CASSWGRYNSPLHF
-,-,TRBV7-2,TRBJ2-1,16,TGTGCCAGCAGCTCCAGGACAGTAGGGAATCGGGCTGAGCAGTTCTTC,CASSSRTVGNRAEQFF